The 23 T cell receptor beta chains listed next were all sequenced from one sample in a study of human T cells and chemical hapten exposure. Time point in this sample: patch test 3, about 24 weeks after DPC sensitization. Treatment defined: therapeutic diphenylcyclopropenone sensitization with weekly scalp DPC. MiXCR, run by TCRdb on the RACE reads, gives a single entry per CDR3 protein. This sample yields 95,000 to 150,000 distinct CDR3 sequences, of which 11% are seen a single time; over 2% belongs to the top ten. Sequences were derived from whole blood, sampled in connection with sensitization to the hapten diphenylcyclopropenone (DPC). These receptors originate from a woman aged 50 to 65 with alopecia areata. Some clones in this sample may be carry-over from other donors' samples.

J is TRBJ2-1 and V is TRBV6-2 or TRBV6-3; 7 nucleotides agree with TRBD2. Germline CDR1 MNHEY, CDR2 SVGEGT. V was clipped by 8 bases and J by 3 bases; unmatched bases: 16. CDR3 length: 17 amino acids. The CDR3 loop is CASFGPLAAGDYNEQFF. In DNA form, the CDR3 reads TGTGCCAGCTTTGGTCCCCTTGCGGCGGGAGACTACAATGAGCAGTTCTTC.

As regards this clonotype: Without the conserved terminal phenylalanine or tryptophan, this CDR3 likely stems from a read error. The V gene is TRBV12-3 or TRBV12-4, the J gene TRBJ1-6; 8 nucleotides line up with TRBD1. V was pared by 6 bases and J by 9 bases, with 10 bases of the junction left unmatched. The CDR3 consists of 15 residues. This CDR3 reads CASSPLTGGSSPLHL. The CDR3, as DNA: TGTGCCAGCAGCCCACTCACAGGGGGAAGTTCACCCCTCCACCTT.

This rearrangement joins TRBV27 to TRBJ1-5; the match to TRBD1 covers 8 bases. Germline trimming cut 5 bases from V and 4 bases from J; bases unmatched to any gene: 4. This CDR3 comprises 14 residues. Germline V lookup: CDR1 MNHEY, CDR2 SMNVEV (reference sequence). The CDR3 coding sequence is TGTGCCAGCAGTCCCCAGGGGGCGAATCAGCCCCAGCATTTT. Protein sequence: CASSPQGANQPQHF.

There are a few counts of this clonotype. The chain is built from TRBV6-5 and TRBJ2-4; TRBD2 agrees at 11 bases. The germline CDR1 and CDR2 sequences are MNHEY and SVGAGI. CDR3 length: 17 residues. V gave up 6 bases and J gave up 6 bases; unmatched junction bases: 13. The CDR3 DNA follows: TGTGCCAGCAGACCGACTTCTAGCGGGAGGAGGGGAAACATTCAGTACTTC. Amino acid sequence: CASRPTSSGRRGNIQYF.

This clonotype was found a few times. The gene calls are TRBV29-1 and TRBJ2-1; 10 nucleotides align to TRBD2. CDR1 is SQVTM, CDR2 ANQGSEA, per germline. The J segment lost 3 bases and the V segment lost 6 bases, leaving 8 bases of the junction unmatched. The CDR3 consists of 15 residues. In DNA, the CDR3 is TGCAGCGTACCCAAAGCGGGAGGGGGCTACAATGAGCAGTTCTTC. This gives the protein CSVPKAGGGYNEQFF.

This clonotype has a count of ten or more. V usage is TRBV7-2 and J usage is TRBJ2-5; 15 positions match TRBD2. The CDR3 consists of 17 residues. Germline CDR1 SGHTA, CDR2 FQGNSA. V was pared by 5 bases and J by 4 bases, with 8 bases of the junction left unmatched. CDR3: CASSPPGLAGGAETQYF. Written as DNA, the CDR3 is TGTGCCAGCAGCCCACCTGGACTAGCGGGGGGGGCAGAGACCCAGTACTTC.

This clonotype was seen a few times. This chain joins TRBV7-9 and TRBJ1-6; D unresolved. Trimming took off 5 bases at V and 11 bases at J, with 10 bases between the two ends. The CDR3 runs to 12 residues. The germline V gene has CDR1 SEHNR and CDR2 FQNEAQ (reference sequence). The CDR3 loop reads CASSVTDAPLHF. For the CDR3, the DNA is TGTGCCAGCAGCGTGACGGACGCACCCCTCCACTTT.

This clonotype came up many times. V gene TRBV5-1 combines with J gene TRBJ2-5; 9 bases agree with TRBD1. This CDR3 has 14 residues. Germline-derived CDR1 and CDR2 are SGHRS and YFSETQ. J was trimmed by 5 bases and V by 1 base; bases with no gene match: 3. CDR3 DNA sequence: TGCGCCAGCAGCTTGACAGGGGGCGTGGAGACCCAGTACTTC. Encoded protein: CASSLTGGVETQYF.

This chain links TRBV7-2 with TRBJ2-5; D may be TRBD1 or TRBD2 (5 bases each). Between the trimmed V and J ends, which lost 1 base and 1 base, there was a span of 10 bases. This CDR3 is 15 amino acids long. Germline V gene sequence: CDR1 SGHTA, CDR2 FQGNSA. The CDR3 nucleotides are TGTGCCAGCAGCTTAGAGAGGGGCCCCCAAGAGACCCAGTACTTC. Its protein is CASSLERGPQETQYF.

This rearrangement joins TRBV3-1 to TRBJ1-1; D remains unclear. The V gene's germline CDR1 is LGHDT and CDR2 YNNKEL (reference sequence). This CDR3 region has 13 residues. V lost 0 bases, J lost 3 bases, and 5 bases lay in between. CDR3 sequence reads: CASSQDSDTEAFF. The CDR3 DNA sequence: TGTGCCAGCAGCCAAGATAGCGACACTGAAGCTTTCTTT. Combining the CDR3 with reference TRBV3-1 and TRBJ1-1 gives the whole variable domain DTAVSQTPKYLVTQMGNDKSIKCEQNLGHDTMYWYKQDSKKFLKIMFSYNNKELIINETVPNRFSPKSPDKAHLNLHINSLELGDSAVYFCASSQDSDTEAFFGQGTRLTVV.

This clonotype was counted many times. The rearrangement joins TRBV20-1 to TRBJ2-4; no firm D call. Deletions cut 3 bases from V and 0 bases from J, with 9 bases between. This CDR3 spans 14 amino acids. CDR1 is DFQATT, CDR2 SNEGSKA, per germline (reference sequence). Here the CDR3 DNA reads TGCAGTGCTAGTCCTACCCTAGCCAAAAACATTCAGTACTTC. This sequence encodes CSASPTLAKNIQYF.

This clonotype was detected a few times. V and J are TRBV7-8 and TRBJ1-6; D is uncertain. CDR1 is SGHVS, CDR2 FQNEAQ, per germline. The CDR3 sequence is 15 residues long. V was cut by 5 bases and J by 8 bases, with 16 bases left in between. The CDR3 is CASSPAGVVDSPLHF. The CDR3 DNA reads TGTGCCAGCAGCCCGGCCGGGGTAGTTGATTCACCCCTCCACTTT. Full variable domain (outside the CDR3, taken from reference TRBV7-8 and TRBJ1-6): GAGVSQSPRYKVAKRGQDVALRCDPISGHVSLFWYQQALGQGPEFLTYFQNEAQLDKSGLPSDRFFAERPEGSVSTLKIQRTQQEDSAVYLCASSPAGVVDSPLHFGNGTRLTVT.

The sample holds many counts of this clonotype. The CDR3 region is CATSRDRGEHQPQHF. CDR3 nucleotide sequence: TGTGCCACCAGCAGAGATAGAGGGGAGCATCAGCCCCAGCATTTT. V gene TRBV15 combines with J gene TRBJ1-5; a possible D gene is TRBD1 (5 bases). The V gene's germline CDR1 is LNHNV and CDR2 YYDKDF (reference sequence). This CDR3 contains 15 residues. V lost 0 bases and J 5 bases, leaving 11 bases between the germline ends.

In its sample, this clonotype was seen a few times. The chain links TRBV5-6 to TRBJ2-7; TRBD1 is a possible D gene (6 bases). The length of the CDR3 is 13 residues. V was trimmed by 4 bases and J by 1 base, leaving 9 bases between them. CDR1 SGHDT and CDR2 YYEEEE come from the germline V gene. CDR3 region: CASSIGQSYEQYF. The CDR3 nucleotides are TGTGCCAGCAGCATTGGACAGTCCTACGAGCAGTACTTC.

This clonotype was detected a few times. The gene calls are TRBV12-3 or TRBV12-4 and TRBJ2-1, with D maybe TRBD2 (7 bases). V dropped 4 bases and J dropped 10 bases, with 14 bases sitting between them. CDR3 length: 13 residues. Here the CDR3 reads CASSSGGGGEQFF. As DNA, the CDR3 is TGTGCCAGCAGTTCAGGAGGGGGAGGGGAGCAGTTCTTC.

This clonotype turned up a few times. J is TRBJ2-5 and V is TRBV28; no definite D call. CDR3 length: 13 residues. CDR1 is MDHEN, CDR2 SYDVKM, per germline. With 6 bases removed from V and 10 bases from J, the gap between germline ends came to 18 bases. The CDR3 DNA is TGTGCCAGCAGCTCTCGGAGCCCGAAAGGCCAGTACTTC. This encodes CASSSRSPKGQYF.

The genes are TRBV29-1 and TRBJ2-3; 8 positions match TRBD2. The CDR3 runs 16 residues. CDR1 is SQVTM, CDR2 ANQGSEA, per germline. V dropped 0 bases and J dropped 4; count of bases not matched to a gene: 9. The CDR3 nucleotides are TGCAGCGTTGAAGATTTCGCGGGGGGATTTGCAGATACGCAGTATTTT. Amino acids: CSVEDFAGGFADTQYF.

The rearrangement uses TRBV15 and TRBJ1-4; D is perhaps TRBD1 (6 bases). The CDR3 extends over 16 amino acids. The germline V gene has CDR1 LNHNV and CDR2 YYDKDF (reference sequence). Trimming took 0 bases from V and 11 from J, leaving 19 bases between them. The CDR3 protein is CATSRDQDSLLEKLFF. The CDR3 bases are TGTGCCACCAGCAGAGATCAGGACAGCCTTTTGGAGAAACTGTTTTTT.

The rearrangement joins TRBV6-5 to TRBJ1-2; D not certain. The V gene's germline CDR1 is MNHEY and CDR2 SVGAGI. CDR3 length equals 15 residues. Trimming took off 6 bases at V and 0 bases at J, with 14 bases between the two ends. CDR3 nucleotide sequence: TGTGCCAGCAGGGGTTCAATAGTTTCTAACTATGGCTACACCTTC. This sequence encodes CASRGSIVSNYGYTF.

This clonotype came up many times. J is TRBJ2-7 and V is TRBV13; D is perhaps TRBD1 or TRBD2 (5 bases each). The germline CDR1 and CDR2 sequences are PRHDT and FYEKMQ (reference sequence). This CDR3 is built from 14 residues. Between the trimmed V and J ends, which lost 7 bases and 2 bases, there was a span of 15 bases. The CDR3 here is CASNSGTDPYEQYF. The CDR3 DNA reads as TGTGCCAGCAACTCCGGGACGGACCCCTACGAGCAGTACTTC.

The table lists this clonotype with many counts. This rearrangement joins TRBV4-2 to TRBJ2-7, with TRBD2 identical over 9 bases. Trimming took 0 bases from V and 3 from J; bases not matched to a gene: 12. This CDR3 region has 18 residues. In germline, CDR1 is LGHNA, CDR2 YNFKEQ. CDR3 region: CASSQEGLAHPTYYEQYF. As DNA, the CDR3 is TGTGCCAGCAGCCAAGAGGGACTAGCCCATCCCACTTACTACGAGCAGTACTTC.

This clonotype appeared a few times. CDR3 DNA: TGTGCCAGCAGCCACCCCGGCCGGGACAGGGATGGCTACACCTTC. This encodes CASSHPGRDRDGYTF. This chain joins TRBV27 and TRBJ1-2, with 9 bases identical to TRBD1. J lost 6 bases, V lost 6 bases, and 11 bases had no gene match. This CDR3 has 15 amino acids. Germline values: CDR1 MNHEY, CDR2 SMNVEV (reference sequence).

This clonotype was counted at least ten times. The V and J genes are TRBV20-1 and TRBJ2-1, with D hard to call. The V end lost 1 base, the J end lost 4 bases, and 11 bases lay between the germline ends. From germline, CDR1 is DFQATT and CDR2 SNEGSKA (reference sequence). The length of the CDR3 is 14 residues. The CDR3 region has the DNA TGCAGTGCTAGAGGGGCGCTGGGGTACAATGAGCAGTTCTTC. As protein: CSARGALGYNEQFF.